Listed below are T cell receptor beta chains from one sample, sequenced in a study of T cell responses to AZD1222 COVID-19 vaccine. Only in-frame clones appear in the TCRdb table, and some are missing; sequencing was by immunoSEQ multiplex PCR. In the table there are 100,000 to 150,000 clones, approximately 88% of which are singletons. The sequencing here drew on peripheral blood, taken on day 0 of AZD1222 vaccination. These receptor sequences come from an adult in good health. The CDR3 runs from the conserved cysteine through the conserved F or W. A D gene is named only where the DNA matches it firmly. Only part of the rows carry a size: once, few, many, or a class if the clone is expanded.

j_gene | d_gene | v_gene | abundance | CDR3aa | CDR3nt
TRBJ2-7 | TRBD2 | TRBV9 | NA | CASSVAGREGYEQYF | TGTGCCAGCAGCGTAGCTGGGCGGGAGGGCTACGAGCAGTACTTC
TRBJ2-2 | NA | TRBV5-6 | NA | CASREEGQSTGELFF | TGTGCCAGCAGGGAGGAGGGACAGAGCACCGGGGAGCTGTTTTTT
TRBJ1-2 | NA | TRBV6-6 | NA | CASSYSLAPYATF | TGTGCCAGCAGTTACTCGTTAGCCCCCTACGCCACCTTC
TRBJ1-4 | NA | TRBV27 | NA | CASSLNSPGGIEKLFF | TGTGCCAGCAGTTTAAATTCTCCGGGAGGTATTGAAAAACTGTTTTTT
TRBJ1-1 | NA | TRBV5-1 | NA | CASSLAPPNTEAFF | TGCGCCAGCAGCTTGGCCCCACCGAACACTGAAGCTTTCTTT
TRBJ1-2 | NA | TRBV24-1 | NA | CATSAQGYGYTF | TGTGCCACCAGTGCCCAGGGCTATGGCTACACCTTC
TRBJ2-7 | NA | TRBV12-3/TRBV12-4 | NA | CASSLNYEQYF | TGTGCCAGCAGTTTAAACTACGAGCAGTACTTC
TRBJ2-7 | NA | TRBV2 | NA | CASSVGRSYEQYF | TGTGCCAGCAGCGTAGGACGGAGCTACGAGCAGTACTTC
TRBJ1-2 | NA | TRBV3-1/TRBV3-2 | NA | CASSPHLRVNYGYTF | TGTGCCAGCAGCCCACATCTAAGGGTTAACTATGGCTACACCTTC
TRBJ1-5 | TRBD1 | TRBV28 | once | CASSRQGAGNQPQHF | TGTGCCAGCAGCAGACAGGGGGCTGGCAATCAGCCCCAGCATTTT
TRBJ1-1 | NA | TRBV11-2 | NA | CASSLSNSGTEAFF | TGTGCCAGCAGCTTATCTAACAGTGGCACTGAAGCTTTCTTT
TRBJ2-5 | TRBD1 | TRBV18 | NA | CASSARQGAAETQYF | TGTGCCAGCTCAGCTAGACAGGGGGCGGCAGAGACCCAGTACTTC
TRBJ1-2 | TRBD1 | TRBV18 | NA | CASSPGQEGGWTF | TGTGCCAGCTCCCCTGGACAGGAAGGGGGTTGGACCTTC
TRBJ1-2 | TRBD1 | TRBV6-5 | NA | CASSLTGGAYGYTF | TGTGCCAGCAGTCTGACAGGGGGCGCCTATGGCTACACCTTC
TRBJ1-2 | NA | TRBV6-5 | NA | CASSSPRRGGYGYTF | TGTGCCAGCAGTTCCCCCCGCAGGGGAGGCTATGGCTACACCTTC
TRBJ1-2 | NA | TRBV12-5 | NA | CASGLGGWGYGYTF | TGTGCTAGTGGTTTGGGGGGCTGGGGCTATGGCTACACCTTC
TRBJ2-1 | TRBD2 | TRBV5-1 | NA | CASSFSSGAYNEQFF | TGCGCCAGCAGCTTTTCTAGCGGGGCCTACAATGAGCAGTTCTTC
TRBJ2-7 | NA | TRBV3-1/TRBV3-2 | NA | CASSLTQGYEQYF | TGTGCCAGCAGCCTAACGCAGGGCTACGAGCAGTACTTC